This paragraph reports one TCR beta chain. This record belongs to a study of blood T cell repertoires in COVID-19. Two negative PCRs, clearance, or symptom resolution were required of recovered Cohort 3 donors. Sequencing was performed with immunoSEQ multiplex PCR; in TCRdb, only in-frame clones are kept and a portion is missing. The data hold just over 300,000 clones, with 89% observed a single time. Germline loops: CDR1 LGHNA, CDR2 YNFKEQ. J lost 3 bases, V lost 0 bases, and 8 bases had no gene match. The CDR3 covers 16 residues. The V gene is TRBV4-2, the J gene TRBJ2-7; 7 bases agree with TRBD1. The source is a woman aged 40 to 50 who had recovered from COVID-19. The sample taken for sequencing was PBMCs or T cells enriched from blood (not recorded which). This CDR3 is CASSQDKEGGVYEQYF. In DNA form, the CDR3 reads TGTGCCAGCAGCCAAGATAAGGAAGGGGGCGTCTACGAGCAGTACTTC.